A single sample gave rise to the 20 T cell receptor beta chains below, sequenced in a study of blood T cell repertoires in COVID-19. The assay was immunoSEQ multiplex PCR, and TCRdb's table has in-frame clones only and misses some. This sample has 350,000 to 500,000 clones, with 80% to 90% found just once. The sequencing sample was made of peripheral blood. Every receptor here comes from a man younger than 35 with COVID-19, enrolled during active disease.

This sequence joins TRBV13 and TRBJ1-1, with 10 bases matching TRBD1. CDR3 length equals 18 residues. The V and J ends lost 0 bases and 3 bases, in that order; junction bases with no gene match: 10. Looked up from germline, CDR1 is PRHDT and CDR2 is FYEKMQ (reference sequence). The CDR3 bases are TGTGCCAGCAGCTTAGGAATGACAGGGGGCCTGTTGGACACTGAAGCTTTCTTT. Its translation: CASSLGMTGGLLDTEAFF.

This chain joins TRBV19 and TRBJ2-4, with D maybe TRBD2 (5 bases). This CDR3 comprises 13 residues. The V gene lost 5 bases and the J gene lost 0 bases, with 5 bases spanning the gap. Per the germline V gene, CDR1 is LNHDA and CDR2 is SQIVND (reference sequence). For the CDR3, the DNA is TGTGCCAGTAGTCGGGGAGCCAAAAACATTCAGTACTTC. It translates to CASSRGAKNIQYF.

This clone was recorded once. This chain links TRBV5-8 with TRBJ2-3; 12 bases agree with TRBD2. V lost 4 bases and J lost 2; bases outside the gene matches: 11. The CDR3 sequence is 18 residues long. Germline CDR1 is SGHTS and CDR2 is YDEGEE. CDR3 loop: CASSGYRGLAGNTDTQYF. The CDR3 DNA sequence: TGTGCCAGCAGCGGGTACCGAGGACTAGCGGGGAACACAGATACGCAGTATTTT.

The rearrangement links TRBV6-5 to TRBJ2-1; tentatively, D is TRBD2 (6 bases). This CDR3 comprises 15 residues. Per germline, CDR1 MNHEY and CDR2 SVGAGI. Trimming cost V 6 bases and J 3 bases, with 15 bases left between them. DNA of the CDR3: TGTGCCAGCAGCCCCGGGACGGGAGTCTACAATGAGCAGTTCTTC. Protein sequence: CASSPGTGVYNEQFF.

CDR3 coding DNA: TGTGCCAGCAGCTCCGACAGGCTTGGGGCTACGCAGTATTTT. Translation gives CASSSDRLGATQYF. The rearrangement joins TRBV7-8 to TRBJ2-3; D possibly corresponds to TRBD1 (6 bases). The germline gives CDR1 SGHVS, CDR2 FQNEAQ. This CDR3 is built from 14 residues. Trimming took off 4 bases at V and 8 bases at J, with 16 bases between the two ends.

The gene calls are TRBV6-1 and TRBJ2-1; tentatively, D is TRBD1 (6 bases). Germline loops: CDR1 MNHNS, CDR2 SASEGT. The CDR3 runs 18 residues. V lost 2 bases and J lost 3, with 20 bases in between. The CDR3 protein is CASSELALRGHYYNEQFF. CDR3 coding DNA: TGTGCCAGCAGTGAATTGGCCCTCCGGGGACACTACTACAATGAGCAGTTCTTC.

The rearrangement links TRBV24-1 to TRBJ2-3; D is possibly TRBD1 (5 bases). Looked up from germline, CDR1 is KGHDR and CDR2 is SFDVKD. There are 14 residues in the CDR3. V dropped 4 bases and J dropped 1 base, with 8 bases sitting between them. CDR3 in DNA: TGTGCCACCAGTGACGTGACAGGCACAGATACGCAGTATTTT. Translating gives CATSDVTGTDTQYF.

As for this clone: Its ends do not fully match the called genes, so a read error is possible. The chain is built from TRBV3-1 (or the pseudogene TRBV3-2) and TRBJ2-7; 13 nucleotides agree with TRBD2. Per the germline V gene, CDR1 is LGHDT and CDR2 is YNNKEL (reference sequence). The CDR3 is 15 amino acids. CDR3 bases: TGTGCCAGCAACTCAGGGACTAGCGGGACCTACGTGCAGTACTTC. Its protein product is CASNSGTSGTYVQYF.

This clone was recorded many times. This chain connects TRBV5-1 to TRBJ2-7; 8 bases match TRBD1. Germline V lookup: CDR1 SGHRS, CDR2 YFSETQ. This CDR3 is built from 15 residues. V trimming: 4 bases; J trimming: 5 bases; junction bases outside the gene matches: 11. CDR3 residues: CASSPGGTTYDEQYF. CDR3 DNA: TGCGCCAGCAGCCCAGGGGGCACTACCTACGACGAGCAGTACTTC.

The chain is built from TRBV5-1 and TRBJ2-7, with TRBD1 as a possible D gene (5 bases). V lost 4 bases and J lost 3, with 11 bases in between. The CDR3 contains 13 residues. Germline CDR1 SGHRS, CDR2 YFSETQ. CDR3 in DNA: TGCGCCAGCAGCCCCGGACATCTCTACGAGCAGTACTTC. This encodes CASSPGHLYEQYF.

The chain uses TRBV5-6 and TRBJ2-7; no clear D. Per germline, CDR1 SGHDT and CDR2 YYEEEE. V was clipped by 0 bases and J by 6 bases, with 10 bases between them. This CDR3 is 13 amino acids long. Here the CDR3 reads CASSLDISREQYF. The DNA of the CDR3 is TGTGCCAGCAGCTTGGATATATCTCGCGAGCAGTACTTC.

V is TRBV7-9 and J is TRBJ2-2; 12 bases align to TRBD1. Germline assignment: CDR1 SEHNR and CDR2 FQNEAQ (reference sequence). This CDR3 has 17 residues. With V trimmed by 4 bases and J by 6 bases, 9 bases remained unmatched. CDR3 sequence reads: CASSWSPGQGAPGELFF. The CDR3 nucleotides are TGTGCCAGCAGCTGGAGCCCGGGACAGGGGGCGCCCGGGGAGCTGTTTTTT.

The chain has TRBV5-8 and TRBJ1-3; 8 bases are shared with TRBD1. The germline gives CDR1 SGHTS, CDR2 YDEGEE. V was clipped by 4 bases and J by 0 bases; unmatched bases: 6. This CDR3 spans 16 amino acids. The chain's CDR3 is CASSKGQVSSGNTIYF. CDR3 DNA sequence: TGTGCCAGCAGCAAGGGACAGGTCAGCTCTGGAAACACCATATATTTT.

This rearrangement joins TRBV27 to TRBJ1-2; D is possibly TRBD1 (5 bases). Germline assignment: CDR1 MNHEY and CDR2 SMNVEV (reference sequence). The CDR3 sequence is 17 residues long. Trimming took 5 bases from V and 2 from J, leaving 21 bases between them. The CDR3 sequence: CASSPHEGQGGNYGYTF. The CDR3, as DNA: TGTGCCAGCAGTCCTCACGAGGGCCAGGGAGGAAACTATGGCTACACCTTC.

This clone was detected once. The V call is TRBV12-3 or TRBV12-4, the J call TRBJ2-7; tentatively, D is TRBD2 (5 bases). CDR3 size: 11 residues. V lost 5 bases to trimming and J lost 7 bases, with 9 bases between them. CDR3 DNA: TGTGCCAGCAGTAACGGACTTGAGCAGTACTTC. This encodes CASSNGLEQYF.

Worth noting for this clone: At the DNA level, this CDR3 is encoded by other sequences in the same sample as well. This chain links TRBV3-1 (or the pseudogene TRBV3-2) with TRBJ1-1; TRBD1 is a possible D gene (6 bases). This CDR3 is built from 13 residues. CDR1 is LGHDT, CDR2 YNNKEL, per germline (reference sequence). Deletions cut 4 bases from V and 1 base from J, with 7 bases between. The CDR3 loop is CASSPRGNTEAFF. The CDR3 DNA follows: TGTGCCAGCAGCCCCAGGGGGAACACTGAAGCTTTCTTT.

This chain joins TRBV7-8 and TRBJ2-3, with TRBD1 identical over 11 bases. This CDR3 region has 17 residues. V was clipped by 6 bases and J by 5 bases; unmatched bases: 13. Germline V gene sequence: CDR1 SGHVS, CDR2 FQNEAQ. CDR3 amino acids: CASRRINRDRGGDTQYF. Written as DNA, the CDR3 is TGTGCCAGCAGGCGAATTAACCGGGACAGGGGGGGAGATACGCAGTATTTT.

This clone showed up just once. The rearrangement uses TRBV5-1 and TRBJ2-7, with 8 bases that match TRBD2. The CDR3 is 17 amino acids. The trim removed 0 bases at V and 0 bases at J, leaving 8 bases unmatched. Germline V lookup: CDR1 SGHRS, CDR2 YFSETQ. The CDR3 sequence: CASSLAGGGLTSYEQYF. DNA of the CDR3: TGCGCCAGCAGCTTGGCGGGCGGGGGGCTTACCTCCTACGAGCAGTACTTC.

J is TRBJ1-3 and V is TRBV4-1; no firm D call. V shed 4 bases and J shed 7 bases, with 20 bases lying between them. The CDR3 has 16 residues. The germline V gene encodes CDR1 MGHRA and CDR2 YSYEKL. The CDR3 DNA sequence: TGCGCCAGCAGCCGGGAGGGTCCACAGAGTAAGAACACCATATATTTT. The encoded protein is CASSREGPQSKNTIYF.

CDR3 DNA: TGTGCCAGTAGTATTGTCCAGGAAAGTAATCAGCCCCAGCATTTT. Translation gives CASSIVQESNQPQHF. V usage is TRBV19 and J usage is TRBJ1-5; D is ambiguous. The CDR3 has 15 amino acids. The germline gives CDR1 LNHDA, CDR2 SQIVND (reference sequence). V was trimmed by 3 bases and J by 4 bases, leaving 13 bases between them.